This TCR beta chain came from a study of T cell responses to AZD1222 COVID-19 vaccine. Study-wide results and limits: Nearly half of spike-specific TCRs reportedly target variant regions that are unmutated in the B.1.351 and B.1.1.7 variants.

CDR3 length: 12 residues. Germline CDR1 is SGHAT and CDR2 is FQNNGV. The protocol was immunoSEQ multiplex PCR, while the TCRdb copy is restricted to in-frame clones and leaves out a portion. The sample yields under 200,000 clones, over 85% seen once. In regard to this clone: The antigen is not known. The junction and the germline gene differ at one end; a read error may be behind it.

The rearrangement joins TRBV11-2 to TRBJ2-3, with TRBD1 matching over 9 bases. The sequence was obtained from an adult who received the MenACWY meningococcal vaccine as a control. The material was peripheral blood, obtained 28 days after the second dose of the MenACWY control vaccine. The CDR3 here is CASSSSDRGLHF. The CDR3 DNA reads TGTGCCAGCAGCTCGTCGGACAGGGGTTTGCATTTT.